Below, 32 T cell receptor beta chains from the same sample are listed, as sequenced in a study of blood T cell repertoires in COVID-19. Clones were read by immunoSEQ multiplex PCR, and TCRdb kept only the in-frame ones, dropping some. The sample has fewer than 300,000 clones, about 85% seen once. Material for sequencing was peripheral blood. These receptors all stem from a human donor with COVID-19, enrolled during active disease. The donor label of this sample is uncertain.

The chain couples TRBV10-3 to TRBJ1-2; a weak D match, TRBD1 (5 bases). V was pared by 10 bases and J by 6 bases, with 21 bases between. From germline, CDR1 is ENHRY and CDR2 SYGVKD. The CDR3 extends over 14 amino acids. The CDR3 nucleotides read TGTGCCACCAACATGGGGGGGAGCGGCCATGGCTACACCTTC. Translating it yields CATNMGGSGHGYTF.

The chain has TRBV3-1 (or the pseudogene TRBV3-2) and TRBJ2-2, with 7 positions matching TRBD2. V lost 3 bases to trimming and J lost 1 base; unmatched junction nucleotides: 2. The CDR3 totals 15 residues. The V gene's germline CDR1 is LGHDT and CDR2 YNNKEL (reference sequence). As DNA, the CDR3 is TGTGCCAGCAGCCATCCTAGCGGGAACACCGGGGAGCTGTTTTTT. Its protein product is CASSHPSGNTGELFF.

In DNA form, the CDR3 reads TGTGCCAGCAGCTCCCTCCGCGCCGGACAGCCGAAGAGGGAAAAACTGTTTTTT. This sequence encodes CASSSLRAGQPKREKLFF. The genes are TRBV5-6 and TRBJ1-4; possible D gene TRBD1, 6 bases. With 3 bases removed from V and 8 bases from J, the gap between germline ends came to 26 bases. The CDR3 sequence is 18 residues long. From germline, CDR1 is SGHDT and CDR2 YYEEEE.

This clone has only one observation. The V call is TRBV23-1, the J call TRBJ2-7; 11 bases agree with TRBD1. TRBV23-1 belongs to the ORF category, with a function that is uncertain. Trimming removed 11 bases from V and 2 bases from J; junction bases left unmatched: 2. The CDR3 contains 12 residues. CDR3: CAGDRGTYEQYF. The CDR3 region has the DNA TGCGCCGGGGACAGGGGGACCTACGAGCAGTACTTC.

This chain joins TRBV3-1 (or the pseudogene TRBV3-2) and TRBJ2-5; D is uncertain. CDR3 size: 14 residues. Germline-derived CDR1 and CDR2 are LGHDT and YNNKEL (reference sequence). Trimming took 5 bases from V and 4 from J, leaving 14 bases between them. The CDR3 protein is CASSSALSGETQYF. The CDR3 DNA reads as TGTGCCAGCAGCTCAGCACTGTCGGGAGAGACCCAGTACTTC.

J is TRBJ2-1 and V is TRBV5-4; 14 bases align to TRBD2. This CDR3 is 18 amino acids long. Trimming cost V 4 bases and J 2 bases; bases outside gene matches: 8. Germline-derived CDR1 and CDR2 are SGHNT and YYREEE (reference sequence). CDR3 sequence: CASSPGTSGRRTYNEQFF. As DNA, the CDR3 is TGTGCCAGCAGCCCGGGGACTAGCGGGAGAAGGACCTACAATGAGCAGTTCTTC.

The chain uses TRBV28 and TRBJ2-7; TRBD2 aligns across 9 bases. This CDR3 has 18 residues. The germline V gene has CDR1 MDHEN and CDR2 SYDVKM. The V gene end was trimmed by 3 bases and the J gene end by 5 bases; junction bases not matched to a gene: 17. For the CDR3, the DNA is TGTGCCAGCAGTTTCGACCTTGGAAGCCCTAGCGGGATGAACGAGCAGTACTTC. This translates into CASSFDLGSPSGMNEQYF.

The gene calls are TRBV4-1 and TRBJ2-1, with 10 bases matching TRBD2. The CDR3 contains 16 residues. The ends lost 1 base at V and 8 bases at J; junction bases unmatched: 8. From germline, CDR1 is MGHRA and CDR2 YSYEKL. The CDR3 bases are TGCGCCAGCAGCCAAGTCCGGCTAGCGGGAGTCGATGAGCAGTTCTTC. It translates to CASSQVRLAGVDEQFF.

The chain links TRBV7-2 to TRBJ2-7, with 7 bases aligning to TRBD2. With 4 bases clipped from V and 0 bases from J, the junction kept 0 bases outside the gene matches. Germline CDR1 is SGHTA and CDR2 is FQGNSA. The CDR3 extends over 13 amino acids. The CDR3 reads CASSSSGSYEQYF. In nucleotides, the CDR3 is TGTGCCAGCAGCTCTAGCGGCTCCTACGAGCAGTACTTC.

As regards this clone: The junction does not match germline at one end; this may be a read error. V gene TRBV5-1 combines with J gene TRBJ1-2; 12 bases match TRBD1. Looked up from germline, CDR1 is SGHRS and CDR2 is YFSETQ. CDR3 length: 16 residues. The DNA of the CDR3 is TGCGCCAGCAGTTTGGGACAGGGGGCGTTTTCATATGGCTACACCTTC. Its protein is CASSLGQGAFSYGYTF.

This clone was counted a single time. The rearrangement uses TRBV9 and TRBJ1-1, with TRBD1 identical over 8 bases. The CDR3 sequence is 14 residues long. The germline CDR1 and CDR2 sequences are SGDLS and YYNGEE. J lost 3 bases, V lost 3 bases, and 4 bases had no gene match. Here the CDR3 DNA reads TGTGCCAGCAGCGCAGGACAGGGCTACACTGAAGCTTTCTTT. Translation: CASSAGQGYTEAFF.

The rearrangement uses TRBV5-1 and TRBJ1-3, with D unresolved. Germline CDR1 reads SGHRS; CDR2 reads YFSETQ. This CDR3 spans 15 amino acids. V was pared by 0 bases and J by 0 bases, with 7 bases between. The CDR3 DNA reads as TGCGCCAGCAGCTTGGACGAGCGCTCTGGAAACACCATATATTTT. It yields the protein CASSLDERSGNTIYF.

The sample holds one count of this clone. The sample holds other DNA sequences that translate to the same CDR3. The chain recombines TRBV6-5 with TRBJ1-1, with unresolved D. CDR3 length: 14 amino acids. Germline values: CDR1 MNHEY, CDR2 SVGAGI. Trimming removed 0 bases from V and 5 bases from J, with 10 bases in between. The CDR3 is CASSYSRRSTEAFF. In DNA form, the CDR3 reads TGTGCCAGCAGTTACTCTCGGCGGAGTACTGAAGCTTTCTTT.

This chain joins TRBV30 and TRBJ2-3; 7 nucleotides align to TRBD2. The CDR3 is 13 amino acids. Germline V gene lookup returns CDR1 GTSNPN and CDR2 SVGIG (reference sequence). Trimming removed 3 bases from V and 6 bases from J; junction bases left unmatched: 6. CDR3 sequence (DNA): TGTGCCTGGAGCTTTCTGGGGGGGGATACGCAGTATTTT. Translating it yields CAWSFLGGDTQYF.

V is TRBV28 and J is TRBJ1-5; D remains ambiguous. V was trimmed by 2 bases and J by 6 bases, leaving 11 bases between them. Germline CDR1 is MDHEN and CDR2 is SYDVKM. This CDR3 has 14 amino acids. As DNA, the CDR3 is TGTGCCAGCAGTTTAAGACTGGGAGGTCAGCCCCAGCATTTT. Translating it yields CASSLRLGGQPQHF.

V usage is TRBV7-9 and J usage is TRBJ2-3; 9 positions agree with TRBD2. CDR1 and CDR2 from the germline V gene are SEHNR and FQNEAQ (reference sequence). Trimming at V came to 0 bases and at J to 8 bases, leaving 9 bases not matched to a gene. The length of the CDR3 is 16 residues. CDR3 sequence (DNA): TGTGCCAGCAGCTTAGCCGGGACTAGCTATTTCGGTACGCAGTATTTT. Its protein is CASSLAGTSYFGTQYF.

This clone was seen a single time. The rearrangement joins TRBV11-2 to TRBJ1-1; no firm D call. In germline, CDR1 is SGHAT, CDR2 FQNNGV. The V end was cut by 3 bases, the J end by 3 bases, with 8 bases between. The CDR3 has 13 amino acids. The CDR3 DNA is TGTGCCAGCAGCTTCACCGAGGACACTGAAGCTTTCTTT. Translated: CASSFTEDTEAFF.

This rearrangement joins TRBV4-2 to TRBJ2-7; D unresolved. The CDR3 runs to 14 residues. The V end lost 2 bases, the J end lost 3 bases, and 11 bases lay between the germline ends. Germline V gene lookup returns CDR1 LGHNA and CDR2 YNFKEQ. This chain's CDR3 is CASSQIGTSYEQYF. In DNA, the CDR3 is TGTGCCAGCAGCCAAATTGGCACCAGCTACGAGCAGTACTTC.

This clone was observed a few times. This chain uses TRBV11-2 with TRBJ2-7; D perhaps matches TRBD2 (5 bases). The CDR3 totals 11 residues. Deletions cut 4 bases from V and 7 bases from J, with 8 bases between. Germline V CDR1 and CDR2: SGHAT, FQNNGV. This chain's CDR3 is CASSWRLEQYF. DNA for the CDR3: TGTGCCAGCAGCTGGAGGCTGGAGCAGTACTTC. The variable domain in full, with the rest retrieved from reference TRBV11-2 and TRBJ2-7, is EAGVAQSPRYKIIEKRQSVAFWCNPISGHATLYWYQQILGQGPKLLIQFQNNGVVDDSQLPKDRFSAERLKGVDSTLKIQPAKLEDSAVYLCASSWRLEQYFGPGTRLTVT.

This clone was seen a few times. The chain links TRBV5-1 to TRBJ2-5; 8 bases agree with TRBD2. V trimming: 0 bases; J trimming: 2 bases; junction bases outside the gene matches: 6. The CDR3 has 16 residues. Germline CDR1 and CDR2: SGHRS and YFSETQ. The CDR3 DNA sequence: TGCGCCAGCAGCTTGGAGGTAGCGGGACCGCAAGAGACCCAGTACTTC. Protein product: CASSLEVAGPQETQYF.

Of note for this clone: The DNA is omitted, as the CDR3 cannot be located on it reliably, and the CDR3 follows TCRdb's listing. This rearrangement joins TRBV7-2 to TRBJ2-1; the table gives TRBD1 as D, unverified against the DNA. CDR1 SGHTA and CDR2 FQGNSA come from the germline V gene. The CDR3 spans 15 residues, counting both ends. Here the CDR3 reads CASSFLWTRNNEQFF.

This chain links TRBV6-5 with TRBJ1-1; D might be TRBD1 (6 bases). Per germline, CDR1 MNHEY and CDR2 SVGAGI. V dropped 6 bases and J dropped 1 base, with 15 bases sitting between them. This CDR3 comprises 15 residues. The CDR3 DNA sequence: TGTGCCAGCAGCCCACAGGGTGGATGGAACACTGAAGCTTTCTTT. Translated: CASSPQGGWNTEAFF.

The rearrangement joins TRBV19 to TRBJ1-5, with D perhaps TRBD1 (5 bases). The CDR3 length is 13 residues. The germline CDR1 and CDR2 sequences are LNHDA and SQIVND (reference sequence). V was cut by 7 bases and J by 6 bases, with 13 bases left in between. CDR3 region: CASNVQGGQPQHF. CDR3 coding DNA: TGTGCCAGTAACGTCCAGGGAGGTCAGCCCCAGCATTTT.

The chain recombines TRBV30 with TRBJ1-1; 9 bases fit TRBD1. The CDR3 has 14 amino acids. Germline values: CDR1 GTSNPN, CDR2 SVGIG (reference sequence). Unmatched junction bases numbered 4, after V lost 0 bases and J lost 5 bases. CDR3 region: CAWSVEDRGTEAFF. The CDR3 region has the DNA TGTGCCTGGAGTGTAGAGGACAGGGGTACTGAAGCTTTCTTT.

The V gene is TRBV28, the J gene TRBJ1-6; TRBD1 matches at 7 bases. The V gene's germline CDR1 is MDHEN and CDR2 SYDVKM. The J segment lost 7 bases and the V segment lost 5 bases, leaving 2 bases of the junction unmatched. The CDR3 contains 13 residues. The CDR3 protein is CASSRDRNSPLHF. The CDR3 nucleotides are TGTGCCAGCAGTAGGGACAGAAATTCACCCCTCCACTTT.

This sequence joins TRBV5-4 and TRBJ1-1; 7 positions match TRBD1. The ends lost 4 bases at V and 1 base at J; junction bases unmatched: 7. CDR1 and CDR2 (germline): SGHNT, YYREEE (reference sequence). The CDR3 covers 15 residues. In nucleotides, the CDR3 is TGTGCCAGCAGCCGTGACAGGGTTGGGAACACTGAAGCTTTCTTT. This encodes CASSRDRVGNTEAFF. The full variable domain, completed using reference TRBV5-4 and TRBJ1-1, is ETGVTQSPTHLIKTRGQQVTLRCSSQSGHNTVSWYQQALGQGPQFIFQYYREEENGRGNFPPRFSGLQFPNYSSELNVNALELDDSALYLCASSRDRVGNTEAFFGQGTRLTVV.

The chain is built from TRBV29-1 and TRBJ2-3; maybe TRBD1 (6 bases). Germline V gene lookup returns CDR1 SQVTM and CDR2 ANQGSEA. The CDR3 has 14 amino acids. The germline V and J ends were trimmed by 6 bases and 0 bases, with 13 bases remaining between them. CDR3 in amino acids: CSVGRDISTDTQYF. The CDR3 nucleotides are TGCAGCGTAGGCCGGGACATTAGCACAGATACGCAGTATTTT.

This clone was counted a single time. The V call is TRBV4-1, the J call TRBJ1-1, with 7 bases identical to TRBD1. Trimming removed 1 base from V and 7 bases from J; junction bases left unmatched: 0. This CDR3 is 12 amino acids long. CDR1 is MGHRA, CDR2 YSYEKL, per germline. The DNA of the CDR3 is TGCGCCAGCAGCCAAGGACAGGGTGAAGCTTTCTTT. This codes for CASSQGQGEAFF.

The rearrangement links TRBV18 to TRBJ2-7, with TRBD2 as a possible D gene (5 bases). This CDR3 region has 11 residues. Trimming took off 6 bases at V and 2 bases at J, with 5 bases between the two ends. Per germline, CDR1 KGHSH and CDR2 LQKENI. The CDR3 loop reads CASSGAYEQYF. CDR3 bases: TGTGCCAGCTCCGGGGCCTACGAGCAGTACTTC.

The CDR3 spells CASSYAQGNGYTF. The CDR3 nucleotides read TGTGCCAGCAGTTACGCGCAGGGGAATGGCTACACCTTC. The rearrangement links TRBV6-5 to TRBJ1-2; weak D call: TRBD1 (6 bases). Germline CDR1 and CDR2: MNHEY and SVGAGI. The CDR3 runs to 13 residues. V lost 2 bases and J lost 6, with 10 bases in between.

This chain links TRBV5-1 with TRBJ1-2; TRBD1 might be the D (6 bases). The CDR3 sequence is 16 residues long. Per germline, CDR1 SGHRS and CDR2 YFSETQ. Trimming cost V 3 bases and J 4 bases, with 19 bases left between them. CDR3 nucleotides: TGCGCCAGCAGCTCCGGTGGGGGGGCCCTCCTCTATGGCTACACCTTC. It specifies CASSSGGGALLYGYTF.

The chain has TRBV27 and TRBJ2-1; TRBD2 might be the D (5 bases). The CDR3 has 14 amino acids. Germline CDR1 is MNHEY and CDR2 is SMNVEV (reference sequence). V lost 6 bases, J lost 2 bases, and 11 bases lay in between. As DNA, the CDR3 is TGTGCCAGCAGGGGGAGCCGTCCCTACAATGAGCAGTTCTTC. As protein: CASRGSRPYNEQFF.